This T cell receptor beta chain is drawn from a study of shared clonotypes between healthy human individuals. The method was immunoSEQ multiplex PCR; TCRdb's version includes in-frame clones alone and lacks a portion of them. The sample includes millions of clones, roughly 94% of them seen just once. Germline loops: CDR1 SGHAT, CDR2 FQNNGV. J lost 3 bases, V lost 0 bases, and 5 bases had no gene match. This CDR3 has 16 amino acids. This rearrangement joins TRBV11-2 to TRBJ2-1; 7 bases agree with TRBD2. Material: naive CD4+ T cells sorted from blood. Subset reported: CD45RA+ positively selected. This sequence originates from a man aged 18-30 years in good health. The CDR3 region is CASSLEAGVDYNEQFF. The CDR3 DNA sequence: TGTGCCAGCAGCTTAGAGGCGGGAGTCGACTACAATGAGCAGTTCTTC.